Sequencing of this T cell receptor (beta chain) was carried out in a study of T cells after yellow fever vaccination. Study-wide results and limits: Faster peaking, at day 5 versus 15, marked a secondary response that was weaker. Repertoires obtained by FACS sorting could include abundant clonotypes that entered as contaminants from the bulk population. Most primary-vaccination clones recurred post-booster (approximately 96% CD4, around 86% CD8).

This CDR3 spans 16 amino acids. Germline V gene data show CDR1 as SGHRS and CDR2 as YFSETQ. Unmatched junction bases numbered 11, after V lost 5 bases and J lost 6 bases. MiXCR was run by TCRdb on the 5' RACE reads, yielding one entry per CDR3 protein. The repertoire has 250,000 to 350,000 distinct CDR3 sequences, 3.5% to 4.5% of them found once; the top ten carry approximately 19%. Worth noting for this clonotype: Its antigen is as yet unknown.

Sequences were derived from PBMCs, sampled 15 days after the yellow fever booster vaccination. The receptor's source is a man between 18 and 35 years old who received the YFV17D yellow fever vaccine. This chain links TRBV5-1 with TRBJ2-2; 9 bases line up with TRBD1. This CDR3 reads CASRPPGTGSSGELFF. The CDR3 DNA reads TGCGCCAGCAGGCCACCCGGGACAGGGTCCTCCGGGGAGCTGTTTTTT. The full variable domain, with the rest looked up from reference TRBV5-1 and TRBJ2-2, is KAGVTQTPRYLIKTRGQQVTLSCSPISGHRSVSWYQQTPGQGLQFLFEYFSETQRNKGNFPGRFSGRQFSNSRSEMNVSTLELGDSALYLCASRPPGTGSSGELFFGEGSRLTVL.